The entry that follows covers one TCR beta chain sequence. The specificity of this receptor is unknown. No clone much larger than this one lies a single base away; base qualities are absent. This entry comes from a study of cytomegalovirus exposure and HLA in healthy donors (dated by TCRdb to 2016 to 2017). In the study overall: The roughly 670 repertoires of the first cohort and the 110 or so validation repertoires were produced on the same platform, according to a later analysis. The study aimed to test whether cataloging public T cell receptors could reveal signatures of past pathogen exposure. In addition to the first cohort of about 650 subjects, a separate validation cohort of 120 different subjects was used. To predict cytomegalovirus infection status, the study brought together high-throughput TCR immunosequencing, statistical association of individual TCRs with disease status, and machine learning.

The investigation overall reported the following: The classifier was reported to diagnose cytomegalovirus status with high specificity and sensitivity in both the original cohort and the validation cohort. The authors suggested that the approach could potentially be extended to other disease states and immunological phenotypes. A later analysis found that TCRs clustered in the first cohort also tended to co-occur in the 95 to 150 validation repertoires, with 94% of cluster scores above 0. In the study, approximately 160 TCR beta chains were listed as associated with cytomegalovirus. A later analysis lacked HLA typing for the validation cohort, so it scored co-occurrence in that cohort across all 110 or so repertoires. A few of the identified cytomegalovirus-associated TCR beta chains were confirmed in vitro to be specific for cytomegalovirus antigens. Most TCR sequences were seen in very few donors, while some public TCRs were found in many individuals.

V is cut by 4 bases and J by 5 bases, and the space between the germline ends is 20 bases. From its cysteine to its phenylalanine, the CDR3 spans 17 amino acids. CDR3 DNA only is kept here, 51 bases in frame from base 1. CDR1 is given as MNHEY and CDR2 as SMNVEV, both from the germline V gene (reference sequence). The library was made by the immunoSEQ multiplex PCR assay. From the authors' description of their analysis: To diagnose cytomegalovirus status from the catalog of TCR beta chain sequences, a statistical classification framework was built. TCRdb carries this immuneACCESS record with in-frame sequences only. Its versions omit some clonotypes, under half of them owing to an unresolved V gene in the studies checked, with the rest unexplained. The V and J calls and clone size were taken over from that table, and D and trimming were inferred from the DNA. The sample records tens of thousands of clones, 90% to 95% of which are singletons. Roughly 0.74% of the sample is taken by the ten largest.

The donors belonged to the validation cohort of roughly 120 subjects, which was separate from the roughly 700-subject first cohort. Sequences were obtained from PBMCs. The chain is encoded by TRBV27 joined to TRBJ2-2, with a tentative D gene TRBD1 over 7 matching bases. The sequence was collected from a man aged 18 to 30 in good health and CMV-seronegative. The base sequence is TGTGCCAGCAGTTCCGGGCCACTGACAGGGAGGACCGGGGAGCTGTTTTTT. It codes for CASSSGPLTGRTGELFF.